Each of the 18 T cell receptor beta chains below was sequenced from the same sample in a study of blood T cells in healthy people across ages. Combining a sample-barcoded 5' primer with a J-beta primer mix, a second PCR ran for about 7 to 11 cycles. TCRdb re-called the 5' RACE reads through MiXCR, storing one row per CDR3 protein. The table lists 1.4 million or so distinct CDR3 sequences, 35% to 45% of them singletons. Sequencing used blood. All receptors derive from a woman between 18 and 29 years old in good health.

The CDR3 sequence is CSARERGYYGYTF. DNA of the CDR3: TGCAGTGCTAGAGAGAGGGGTTACTATGGCTACACCTTC. The chain is built from TRBV20-1 and TRBJ1-2, with a tentative D call TRBD1 (5 bases). This CDR3 has 13 residues. Trimming cost V 0 bases and J 3 bases, with 8 bases left between them. Per the germline V gene, CDR1 is DFQATT and CDR2 is SNEGSKA (reference sequence).

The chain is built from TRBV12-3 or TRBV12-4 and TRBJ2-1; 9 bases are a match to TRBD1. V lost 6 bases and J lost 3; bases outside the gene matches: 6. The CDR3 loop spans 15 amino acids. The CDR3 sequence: CASRTGGRGYNEQFF. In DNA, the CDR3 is TGTGCCAGCAGGACAGGGGGGAGGGGCTACAATGAGCAGTTCTTC.

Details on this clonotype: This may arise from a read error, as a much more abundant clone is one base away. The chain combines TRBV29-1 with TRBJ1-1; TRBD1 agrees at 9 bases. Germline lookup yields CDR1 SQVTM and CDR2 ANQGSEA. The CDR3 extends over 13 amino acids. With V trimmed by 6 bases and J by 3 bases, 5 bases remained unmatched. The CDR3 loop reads CSVAGTGYTEAFF. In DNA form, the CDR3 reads TGCAGCGTCGCCGGGACAGGGTACACTGAAGCTTTCTTT.

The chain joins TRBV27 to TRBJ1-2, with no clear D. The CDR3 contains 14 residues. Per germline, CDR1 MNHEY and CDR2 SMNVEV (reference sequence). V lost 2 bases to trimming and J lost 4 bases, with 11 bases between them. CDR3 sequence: CASSLGVSGYGYTF. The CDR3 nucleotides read TGTGCCAGCAGTTTAGGGGTGTCCGGCTATGGCTACACCTTC.

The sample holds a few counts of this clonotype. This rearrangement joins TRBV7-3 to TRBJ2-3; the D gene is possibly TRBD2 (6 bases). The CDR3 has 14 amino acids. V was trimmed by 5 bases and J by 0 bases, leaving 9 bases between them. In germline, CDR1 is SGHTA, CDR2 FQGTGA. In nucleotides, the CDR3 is TGTGCCAGCAGCCCTAGCGTAAGCACAGATACGCAGTATTTT. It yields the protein CASSPSVSTDTQYF.

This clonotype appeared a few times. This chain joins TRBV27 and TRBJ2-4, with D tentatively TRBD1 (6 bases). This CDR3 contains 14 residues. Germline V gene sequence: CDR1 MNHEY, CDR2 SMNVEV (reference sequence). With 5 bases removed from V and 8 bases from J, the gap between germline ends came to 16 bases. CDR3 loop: CASSTFQGSDIQYF. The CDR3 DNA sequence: TGTGCCAGCAGTACCTTCCAGGGGTCGGACATTCAGTACTTC.

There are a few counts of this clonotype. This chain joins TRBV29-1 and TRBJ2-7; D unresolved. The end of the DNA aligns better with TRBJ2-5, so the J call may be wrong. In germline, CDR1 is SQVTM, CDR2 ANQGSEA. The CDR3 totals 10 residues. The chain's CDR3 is CSVVGETQYF. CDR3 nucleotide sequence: TGCAGCGTTGTTGGGGAGACCCAGTACTTC.

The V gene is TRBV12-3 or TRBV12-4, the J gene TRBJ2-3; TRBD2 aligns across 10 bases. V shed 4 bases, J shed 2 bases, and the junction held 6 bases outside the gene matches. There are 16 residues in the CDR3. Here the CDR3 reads CASSSLAGALTDTQYF. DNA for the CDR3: TGTGCCAGCAGTTCTCTAGCGGGGGCCCTCACAGATACGCAGTATTTT.

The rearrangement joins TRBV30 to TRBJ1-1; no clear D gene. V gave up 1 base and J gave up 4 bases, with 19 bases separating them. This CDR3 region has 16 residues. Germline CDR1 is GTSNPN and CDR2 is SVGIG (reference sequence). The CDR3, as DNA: TGTGCCTGGAGTGGACGCCCTGGAGGGTCCGCCACTGAAGCTTTCTTT. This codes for CAWSGRPGGSATEAFF.

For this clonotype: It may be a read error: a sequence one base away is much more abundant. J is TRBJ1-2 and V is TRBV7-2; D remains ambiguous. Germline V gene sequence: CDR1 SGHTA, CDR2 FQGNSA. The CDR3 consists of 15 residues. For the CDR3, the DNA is TGTGTCAGCAGCCAAAAGGGATTTACTAACTATGGCTACACCTTC. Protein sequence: CVSSQKGFTNYGYTF.

CDR3 loop: CASSQDLLAGQETQYF. DNA for the CDR3: TGCGCCAGCAGCCAAGATCTGTTAGCGGGGCAGGAGACCCAGTACTTC. The chain carries TRBV4-3 and TRBJ2-5, with 8 bases matching TRBD2. The CDR3 runs to 16 residues. Germline CDR1 and CDR2: LGHNA and YSLEER. J was trimmed by 5 bases and V by 0 bases; bases with no gene match: 8.

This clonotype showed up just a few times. The CDR3 loop is CASSLTGTVAEYGYTF. In DNA, the CDR3 is TGTGCCAGCAGCTTAACAGGGACAGTTGCGGAGTATGGCTACACCTTC. This rearrangement joins TRBV7-2 to TRBJ1-2; 7 nucleotides agree with TRBD1. The CDR3 length is 16 residues. V was clipped by 2 bases and J by 5 bases; unmatched bases: 11. Germline V lookup: CDR1 SGHTA, CDR2 FQGNSA. The variable domain in full, with the rest retrieved from reference TRBV7-2 and TRBJ1-2, is GAGVSQSPSNKVTEKGKDVELRCDPISGHTALYWYRQSLGQGLEFLIYFQGNSAPDKSGLPSDRFSAERTGGSVSTLTIQRTQQEDSAVYLCASSLTGTVAEYGYTFGSGTRLTVV.

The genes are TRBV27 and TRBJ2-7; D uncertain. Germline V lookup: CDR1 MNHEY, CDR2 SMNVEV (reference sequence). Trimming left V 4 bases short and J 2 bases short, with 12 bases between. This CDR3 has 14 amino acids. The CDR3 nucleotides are TGTGCCAGCAGTTCCCGGGCTGAAACCTACGAGCAGTACTTC. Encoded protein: CASSSRAETYEQYF.

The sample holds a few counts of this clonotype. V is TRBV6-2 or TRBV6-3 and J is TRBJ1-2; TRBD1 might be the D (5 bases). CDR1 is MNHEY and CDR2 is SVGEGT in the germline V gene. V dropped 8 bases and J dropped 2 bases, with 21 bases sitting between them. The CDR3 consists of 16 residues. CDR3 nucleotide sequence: TGTGCCAGCGAGGGACCACCCTCTCCCTTCAACTATGGCTACACCTTC. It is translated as CASEGPPSPFNYGYTF.

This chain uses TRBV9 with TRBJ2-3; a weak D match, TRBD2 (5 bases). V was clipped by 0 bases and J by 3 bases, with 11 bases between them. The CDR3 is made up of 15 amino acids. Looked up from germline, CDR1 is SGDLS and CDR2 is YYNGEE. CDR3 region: CASSVEDRGTDTQYF. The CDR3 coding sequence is TGTGCCAGCAGCGTAGAAGACCGAGGGACAGATACGCAGTATTTT.

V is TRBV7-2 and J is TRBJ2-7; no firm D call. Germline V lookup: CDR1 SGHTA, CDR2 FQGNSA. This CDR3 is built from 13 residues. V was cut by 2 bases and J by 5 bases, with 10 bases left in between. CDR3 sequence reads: CASSLTPPHEQYF. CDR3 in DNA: TGTGCCAGCAGCTTAACCCCGCCCCACGAGCAGTACTTC. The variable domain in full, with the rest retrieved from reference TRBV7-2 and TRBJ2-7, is GAGVSQSPSNKVTEKGKDVELRCDPISGHTALYWYRQSLGQGLEFLIYFQGNSAPDKSGLPSDRFSAERTGGSVSTLTIQRTQQEDSAVYLCASSLTPPHEQYFGPGTRLTVT.

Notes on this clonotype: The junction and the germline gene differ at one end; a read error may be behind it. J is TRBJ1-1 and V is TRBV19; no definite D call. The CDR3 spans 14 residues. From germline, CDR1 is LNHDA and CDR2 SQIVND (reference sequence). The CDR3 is CASSSPPGNAEAFF. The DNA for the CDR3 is TGTGCCAGTAGTTCCCCGCCGGGGAACGCTGAAGCTTTCTTT.

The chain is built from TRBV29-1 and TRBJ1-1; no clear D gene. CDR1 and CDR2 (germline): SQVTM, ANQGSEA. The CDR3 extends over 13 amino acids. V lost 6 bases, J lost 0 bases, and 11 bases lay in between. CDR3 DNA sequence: TGCAGCGTCGAACTTCTTTTGAACACTGAAGCTTTCTTT. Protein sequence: CSVELLLNTEAFF.